A single sample gave rise to the 12 T cell receptor beta chains below, sequenced in a study of radiotherapy plus CTLA-4 blockade in lung cancer (dated by TCRdb to 2017 to 2018). The method behind the library was the immunoSEQ multiplex PCR assay. This immuneACCESS table, as held by TCRdb, lists in-frame sequences with V and J called but not all clones. Of the missing ones, under half trace to an unresolved V gene in checked studies; the others have no known cause. The sample records fewer than 70,000 clones, approximately 79% of which are singletons. Of the sample, roughly a tenth falls within the top ten clones. The sample here was peripheral blood, taken from a patient treated with radiotherapy plus ipilimumab. These receptors all stem from a human donor with non-small cell lung cancer who had a complete response to radiotherapy plus ipilimumab.

This sequence joins TRBV6-1 and TRBJ1-2, with D unresolved. Trimming stripped 3 bases from V and 1 base from J, with 6 bases between. The CDR3 covers 13 residues. Germline loops: CDR1 MNHNS, CDR2 SASEGT. This CDR3 is CASSEDDNYGYTF. The CDR3 DNA follows: TGTGCCAGCAGTGAGGACGATAACTATGGCTACACCTTC.

This clone was seen once. The rearrangement links TRBV7-9 to TRBJ2-7, with D possibly matching TRBD1 (6 bases). Looked up from germline, CDR1 is SEHNR and CDR2 is FQNEAQ (reference sequence). The CDR3 has 14 residues. The V end lost 1 base, the J end lost 6 bases, and 13 bases lay between the germline ends. CDR3 nucleotide sequence: TGTGCCAGCAGCTTAGTTCTGGGGGCGGCCGAGCAGTACTTC. This encodes CASSLVLGAAEQYF.

This clone was detected a few times. The chain carries TRBV5-4 and TRBJ2-5, with 8 nucleotides matching TRBD1. Germline V lookup: CDR1 SGHNT, CDR2 YYREEE (reference sequence). There are 15 residues in the CDR3. V gave up 3 bases and J gave up 2 bases; unmatched junction bases: 6. CDR3 nucleotides: TGTGCCAGCAGCTACACAGGGGGGAGGCAAGAGACCCAGTACTTC. This sequence encodes CASSYTGGRQETQYF.

The chain uses TRBV6-5 and TRBJ1-2, with 7 bases lining up with TRBD1. The ends lost 4 bases at V and 6 bases at J; junction bases unmatched: 11. Germline V gene lookup returns CDR1 MNHEY and CDR2 SVGAGI. The CDR3 is 15 amino acids. In nucleotides, the CDR3 is TGTGCCAGCAGTTCCCCAATGACAGGGAGGGATGGCTACACCTTC. This gives the protein CASSSPMTGRDGYTF.

The count of this clone is one. The chain couples TRBV5-1 to TRBJ1-2, with D unresolved. The germline V and J ends were trimmed by 0 bases and 8 bases, with 14 bases remaining between them. CDR3 length: 14 residues. Looked up from germline, CDR1 is SGHRS and CDR2 is YFSETQ. The CDR3 DNA reads as TGCGCCAGCAGCTTGGGAACAACCCCGGGAGGCTACACCTTC. Its protein product is CASSLGTTPGGYTF.

The chain is built from TRBV25-1 and TRBJ2-1, with TRBD1 as a possible D gene (6 bases). CDR1 and CDR2 (germline): MGHDK, SYGVNS. Trimming pared 4 bases from V and 5 bases from J, leaving 12 bases between. This CDR3 contains 14 residues. The CDR3 region is CASSVGQTDNEQFF. As DNA, the CDR3 is TGTGCCAGCAGTGTGGGACAAACAGACAATGAGCAGTTCTTC.

This chain connects TRBV18 to TRBJ1-5; D gene ambiguous. The germline V gene has CDR1 KGHSH and CDR2 LQKENI. The CDR3 runs 14 residues. Trimming took off 1 base at V and 0 bases at J, with 4 bases between the two ends. CDR3 sequence: CASSPQVSNQPQHF. The CDR3 nucleotides are TGTGCCAGCTCACCACAGGTTAGCAATCAGCCCCAGCATTTT.

V is TRBV11-2 and J is TRBJ1-2, with unresolved D. V lost 5 bases and J 6 bases, leaving 19 bases between the germline ends. The CDR3 covers 15 residues. Germline V gene sequence: CDR1 SGHAT, CDR2 FQNNGV. CDR3: CASSHDGSGMDGYTF. The DNA for the CDR3 is TGTGCCAGCAGCCACGACGGGTCCGGTATGGATGGCTACACCTTC.

The rearrangement uses TRBV2 and TRBJ1-3, with D hard to call. The germline V gene has CDR1 SNHLY and CDR2 FYNNEI. V gave up 5 bases and J gave up 2 bases, with 10 bases separating them. The CDR3 is 14 amino acids. DNA of the CDR3: TGTGCCAGCAGTCCGGGGAGCACTGGAAACACCATATATTTT. Amino acids: CASSPGSTGNTIYF. Together with reference TRBV2 and TRBJ1-3, the CDR3 gives the full variable domain: EPEVTQTPSHQVTQMGQEVILRCVPISNHLYFYWYRQILGQKVEFLVSFYNNEISEKSEIFDDQFSVERPDGSNFTLKIRSTKLEDSAMYFCASSPGSTGNTIYFGEGSWLTVV.

This chain connects TRBV5-4 to TRBJ1-1; D ambiguous. The CDR3 is made up of 13 amino acids. Trimming took 4 bases from V and 1 from J, leaving 8 bases between them. Looked up from germline, CDR1 is SGHNT and CDR2 is YYREEE (reference sequence). The CDR3 loop is CASSQDPNTEAFF. The CDR3, as DNA: TGTGCCAGCAGCCAGGACCCGAACACTGAAGCTTTCTTT. The whole variable domain, filled in from reference TRBV5-4 and TRBJ1-1, reads ETGVTQSPTHLIKTRGQQVTLRCSSQSGHNTVSWYQQALGQGPQFIFQYYREEENGRGNFPPRFSGLQFPNYSSELNVNALELDDSALYLCASSQDPNTEAFFGQGTRLTVV.

The CDR3 coding sequence is TGTGCAAGTCGCGAAACGGGGACAGCTCTTTTCACTAGCAATCAGCCCCAGCATTTT. It is translated as CASRETGTALFTSNQPQHF. The chain couples TRBV12-2 to TRBJ1-5; the DNA was not used to check the table's D call, TRBD1. TRBV12-2 is a known pseudogene. This CDR3 contains 19 residues.

The chain employs TRBV7-2 and TRBJ2-2; 9 nucleotides match TRBD1. This CDR3 has 17 amino acids. V gave up 3 bases and J gave up 0 bases; unmatched junction bases: 5. Per germline, CDR1 SGHTA and CDR2 FQGNSA. In nucleotides, the CDR3 is TGTGCCAGCAGCTTCCTCGGGACAGGGTCGAACACCGGGGAGCTGTTTTTT. Its translation is CASSFLGTGSNTGELFF.